The rows below give T cell receptor beta chains drawn from one sample of a study of Ad26.COV2.S vaccination and SARS-CoV-2 variants. Assay used: immunoSEQ multiplex PCR; TCRdb lists only in-frame clones, some missing. The sample yields some 250,000 clones, roughly 90% seen once. Material: peripheral blood, obtained in a trial of Ad26.COV2.S vaccine versus placebo. Receptor source: a person between 18 and 60 years old who received the Ad26.COV2.S COVID-19 vaccine or a placebo. The CDR3 runs from the conserved cysteine through the conserved F or W. The D gene is left open where the match is weak. Size values are once, few and many counts, or a class for expanded clones, and some rows have none.

CASSLFGGSSYEQYF	TGTGCCAGCAGTTTATTTGGGGGGAGCTCCTACGAGCAGTACTTC	TRBJ2-7	TRBV27	NA	NA
CASRKETAYEQYF	TGTGCCAGCAGAAAAGAGACCGCTTACGAGCAGTACTTC	TRBJ2-7	TRBV2	NA	NA
CASSASGGYNEQFF	TGTGCCAGCAGCGCTAGCGGGGGCTACAATGAGCAGTTCTTC	TRBJ2-1	TRBV5-4	TRBD2	NA
CASSEEETQYF	TGTGCCAGCAGTGAAGAGGAGACCCAGTACTTC	TRBJ2-5	TRBV2	NA	NA
CASSQDRGDSYEQYF	TGCGCCAGCAGCCAAGATCGGGGGGATAGCTACGAGCAGTACTTC	TRBJ2-7	TRBV4-3	TRBD2	NA
CASINPGGAGTGELFF	TGTGCCAGTATTAACCCAGGAGGGGCTGGTACCGGGGAGCTGTTTTTT	TRBJ2-2	TRBV19	NA	NA
CSAGGGQKVPYEQYF	TGCAGCGCCGGGGGGGGACAAAAAGTACCATACGAGCAGTACTTC	TRBJ2-7	TRBV29-1	TRBD2	NA
CASSVLGQPRNEQFF	TGTGCCAGCAGCGTACTTGGACAGCCCCGGAATGAGCAGTTCTTC	TRBJ2-1	TRBV9	NA	NA
CATSRGSQGNYEQFF	TGTGCCACCAGCAGGGGGTCACAGGGGAATTATGAGCAGTTCTTC	TRBJ2-1	TRBV15	TRBD1	NA
CATADWGLQYF	TGTGCCACCGCAGATTGGGGCCTGCAGTACTTC	TRBJ2-7	TRBV15	NA	NA
CAWTLGRDGEAFF	TGTGCCTGGACCCTAGGACGGGATGGTGAAGCTTTCTTT	TRBJ1-1	TRBV30	NA	NA
CASRSDLNTEAFF	TGCGCCAGCAGGTCGGATCTGAACACTGAAGCTTTCTTT	TRBJ1-1	TRBV10-1	NA	few
CATSDSQSPYEQYF	TGTGCCACCAGTGACTCTCAGTCACCTTACGAGCAGTACTTC	TRBJ2-7	TRBV24-1	NA	NA
CASSIRQNSNQPQHF	TGTGCCAGCAGTATTAGACAGAATAGCAATCAGCCCCAGCATTTT	TRBJ1-5	TRBV27	NA	few